Listed below are T cell receptor beta chains from one sample, sequenced in a study of blood T cell repertoires in COVID-19. Clones were read by immunoSEQ multiplex PCR, and TCRdb kept only the in-frame ones, dropping some. The table includes hundreds of thousands of clones, about 82% detected once. Sample: peripheral blood. The source of these receptors is a man aged 50 to 59 with active or convalescent COVID-19. CDR3s include the opening cysteine and the closing phenylalanine or tryptophan. The D gene is left open where the match is weak. The size of a clone is reported for some rows only, either as once, few or many, or as a class for expanded clones.

CDR3nt: TGCAGTGCTACTGACCAGGGAAGAGGCACTGAAGCTTTCTTT
CDR3aa: CSATDQGRGTEAFF
j_gene: TRBJ1-1
d_gene: .
v_gene: TRBV20-1
abundance: .

CDR3nt: TGTGCCAGCAGCTCTAAGCGGGGACTCTATGGCTACACCTTC
CDR3aa: CASSSKRGLYGYTF
j_gene: TRBJ1-2
d_gene: .
v_gene: TRBV28
abundance: .

CDR3nt: TGTGCCAGCAGTCCCGGGACAGTCCCCCACTCTGGAAACACCATATATTTT
CDR3aa: CASSPGTVPHSGNTIYF
j_gene: TRBJ1-3
d_gene: TRBD1
v_gene: TRBV6-6
abundance: few

CDR3nt: TGTGCCAGCAGTTCGCGACAGGGGATAGGGGTCGAGCAGTACTTC
CDR3aa: CASSSRQGIGVEQYF
j_gene: TRBJ2-7
d_gene: TRBD1
v_gene: TRBV2
abundance: .

CDR3nt: TGTGCCAGCAGCTTAAGGACAACCGGGGAGCTGTTTTTT
CDR3aa: CASSLRTTGELFF
j_gene: TRBJ2-2
d_gene: .
v_gene: TRBV7-2
abundance: few

CDR3nt: TGTGCCACCAGCAGAGCCAGAAACAATGAGCAGTTCTTC
CDR3aa: CATSRARNNEQFF
j_gene: TRBJ2-1
d_gene: .
v_gene: TRBV15
abundance: .

CDR3nt: TGCGCCAGCAGTGAGTCGACAGGGGGCGACTATGGCTACACCTTC
CDR3aa: CASSESTGGDYGYTF
j_gene: TRBJ1-2
d_gene: TRBD1
v_gene: TRBV10-2
abundance: .

CDR3nt: TGTGCCACCCTGACTAGCTACAATGAGCAGTTCTTC
CDR3aa: CATLTSYNEQFF
j_gene: TRBJ2-1
d_gene: .
v_gene: TRBV21-1
abundance: .

CDR3nt: TGTGCCACCAGCACTGGGAGGGCTGAAGCTTTCTTT
CDR3aa: CATSTGRAEAFF
j_gene: TRBJ1-1
d_gene: .
v_gene: TRBV15
abundance: .

CDR3nt: TGTGCCAGCAGTGAACGTGAGGACAGCAATTCACCCCTCCACTTT
CDR3aa: CASSEREDSNSPLHF
j_gene: TRBJ1-6
d_gene: .
v_gene: TRBV6-1
abundance: .

CDR3nt: TGTGCCCGCGGACTAGCGGAGTACAATGAGCAGTTCTTC
CDR3aa: CARGLAEYNEQFF
j_gene: TRBJ2-1
d_gene: TRBD2
v_gene: TRBV30
abundance: .

CDR3nt: TGTGCCAGCAGCTCCGCGGGAGAGGACCACGAGCAGTACTTC
CDR3aa: CASSSAGEDHEQYF
j_gene: TRBJ2-7
d_gene: TRBD2
v_gene: TRBV5-6
abundance: .

CDR3nt: TGCGCCAGCAGCCATGAGCTTGTTGGGGCGAGGACTGAAGCTTTCTTT
CDR3aa: CASSHELVGARTEAFF
j_gene: TRBJ1-1
d_gene: .
v_gene: TRBV5-1
abundance: .

CDR3nt: TGTGCCAGCAGAGGAGGGACAGTGCCGCAGCCCCAGCATTTT
CDR3aa: CASRGGTVPQPQHF
j_gene: TRBJ1-5
d_gene: TRBD1
v_gene: TRBV28
abundance: .

CDR3nt: TGTGCCAGCAGCAAAAGGACAGGGAGCTACAATGAGCAGTTCTTC
CDR3aa: CASSKRTGSYNEQFF
j_gene: TRBJ2-1
d_gene: TRBD1
v_gene: TRBV7-9
abundance: .

CDR3nt: TGTGCCAGTAGTATAGTCGGAGCGGGGGTTTACAATGAGCAGTTCTTC
CDR3aa: CASSIVGAGVYNEQFF
j_gene: TRBJ2-1
d_gene: TRBD2
v_gene: TRBV19
abundance: .

CDR3nt: TGTGCCAGCAGTTTAGGGACTAGCGGCACAGATACGCAGTATTTT
CDR3aa: CASSLGTSGTDTQYF
j_gene: TRBJ2-3
d_gene: TRBD2
v_gene: TRBV28
abundance: .

CDR3nt: TGTGCCAGTAGGGGGACAGGGCCGAACTATGGCTACACCTTC
CDR3aa: CASRGTGPNYGYTF
j_gene: TRBJ1-2
d_gene: TRBD1
v_gene: TRBV19
abundance: .

CDR3nt: TGTGCCATCAGTCCGGGACAGGAGGGGAATCAGCCCCAGCATTTT
CDR3aa: CAISPGQEGNQPQHF
j_gene: TRBJ1-5
d_gene: TRBD1
v_gene: TRBV10-3
abundance: .

CDR3nt: TGTGCCAGCGGTGGCCCCTACAATGAGCAGTTCTTC
CDR3aa: CASGGPYNEQFF
j_gene: TRBJ2-1
d_gene: .
v_gene: TRBV12-3/TRBV12-4
abundance: .

CDR3nt: TGCGCCAGCAGCCAGGAGGGACAGGGGGCAAGTTCACCCCTCCACTTT
CDR3aa: CASSQEGQGASSPLHF
j_gene: TRBJ1-6
d_gene: TRBD1
v_gene: TRBV4-1
abundance: once